The rows below give T cell receptor beta chains drawn from one sample of a study of identical twins. TCRdb independently ran MiXCR on the 5' RACE reads; one entry per CDR3 protein. Among hundreds of thousands of distinct CDR3 sequences listed, over 8.5% were seen once. This sample also appeared in a second study, on yellow fever vaccine responses in identical twins.

The sample taken for sequencing was CD8+ T cells sorted from blood. The receptors here all came from a woman younger than 30 in good health. Each CDR3 is given with its conserved first and last residue. D genes are given only for firm matches. The size field is filled for only some rows; it gives once, few, many or a size class.

>TRBJ2-2|many|16|TRBV27|NA
TGTGCCAGCAGTTTTAACCCTCGTGCGAACACCGGGGAGCTGTTTTTT
CASSFNPRANTGELFF
>TRBJ2-3|few|14|TRBV9|NA
TGTGCCAGCAGCGTAGTAGGCGAGACAGATACGCAGTATTTT
CASSVVGETDTQYF
>TRBJ1-1|few|13|TRBV30|NA
TGTGCCTGGAGTGAACTGGGCGGCACTGAAGCTTTCTTT
CAWSELGGTEAFF
>TRBJ2-7|NA|13|TRBV20-1|NA
TGCAGTGCTAGATCGGCAGGGTCCTACGAGCAGTACTTC
CSARSAGSYEQYF
>TRBJ2-3|many|16|TRBV28|TRBD2
TGTGCCAGCAGTTCCCGGGCTAGCGGGGTCGTGGATACGCAGTATTTT
CASSSRASGVVDTQYF
>TRBJ1-1|many|16|TRBV5-1|TRBD1
TGCGCCAGCAGCTTGGTGGGACAGATCATGAACACTGAAGCTTTCTTT
CASSLVGQIMNTEAFF
>TRBJ2-7|many|13|TRBV7-9|TRBD1
TGTGCCAGCAGGCCGACAGGGGGCTATGAGCAGTACTTC
CASRPTGGYEQYF
>TRBJ1-6|NA|18|TRBV20-1|TRBD1
TGCAGTGCTAGATCGACCGGTCTCAGGGGGCTGTATAATTCACCCCTCCACTTT
CSARSTGLRGLYNSPLHF
>TRBJ2-1|NA|13|TRBV19|NA
TGTGCCAGTAGTATAGTGGGAGGTGAAGAGCAGTTCTTC
CASSIVGGEEQFF
>TRBJ2-1|few|14|TRBV16|NA
TGTGCCAGCGACCGACTCCCCTTCCTGAATGAGCAGTTCTTC
CASDRLPFLNEQFF
>TRBJ2-1|many|17|TRBV15|NA
TGTGCCACCAGCAGGGAGTTGGGTAAGAGCTCCTACAATGAGCAGTTCTTC
CATSRELGKSSYNEQFF
>TRBJ2-2|few|16|TRBV7-9|NA
TGTGCCAGCAGCTTAAGGAAATCGGGGAACACCGGGGAGCTGTTTTTT
CASSLRKSGNTGELFF
>TRBJ2-7|many|14|TRBV9|NA
TGTGCCAGCAACTCCTGGGGTTCTGGGGACGAGCAGTACTTC
CASNSWGSGDEQYF
>TRBJ1-1|NA|13|TRBV11-2|NA
TGTGCCAGCAGCTTACGGGAATACGCTGAAGCTTTCTTT
CASSLREYAEAFF
>TRBJ2-1|few|15|TRBV7-9|TRBD2
TGTGCCAGCAGCTTAGAGCCTAGCGGGGGCCCTGAGCAGTTCTTC
CASSLEPSGGPEQFF
>TRBJ1-1|many|14|TRBV20-1|NA
TGCAGTGCTTCCCGGGAGGGCGGTCACACTGAAGCTTTCTTT
CSASREGGHTEAFF
>TRBJ2-1|few|14|TRBV3-1|NA
TGTGCCAGCAGCGACATAAGGGGTTACGATGAGCAGTTCTTC
CASSDIRGYDEQFF
>TRBJ2-7|many|14|TRBV28|TRBD1
TGTGCCAGCAGTTTACGGTACAGGGGGTACGAGCAGTACTTC
CASSLRYRGYEQYF
>TRBJ2-7|many|14|TRBV2|TRBD2
TGTGCCAGCAGTGGGACTAGCGTCCCTAACGAGCAGTACTTC
CASSGTSVPNEQYF
>TRBJ2-1|few|15|TRBV19|NA
TGTGCCAGTAGTATCATAGCGGAAACCTACAATGAGCAGTTCTTC
CASSIIAETYNEQFF
>TRBJ2-5|many|17|TRBV6-5|NA
TGTGCCAGCAGTTACTCGATTGTTACCCACGGTCAGGAGACCCAGTACTTC
CASSYSIVTHGQETQYF